This T cell receptor (beta chain) was profiled in a study of monozygotic twins with cystic fibrosis (dated by TCRdb to the early 2020s). Describing the broader study: Around 3 micrograms of fragmented DNA went through approximately 14 PCR cycles to produce barcoded libraries. Twins were ranked among 1,000 or so cohort participants for weight-for-height and FEVPerc (FEV1 disease centile) at the day of blood sampling. Data for three of the twin pairs had been reported earlier in a different context. The study compared TCR beta repertoires within and between 16 monozygotic twin pairs with cystic fibrosis to assess genetic influence on V and J gene usage. The cohort included ten female and six male twin pairs, mostly children and adolescents, aged 2.0 to 36.4 years with a median of about 8.2 years. What the work shows at the level of the full study, not this receptor alone: Simpson clonality tended to be low (median roughly 0.0088), which suggests a naive-dominated repertoire, although clonality was higher in the most severely affected patients. Monozygotic CF twin pairs shared significantly more nucleotide-identical clonotypes within each pair than unrelated CF individuals shared with one another (P = 0.000026, Mann-Whitney). V gene usage was most similar to the co-twin for 13 of 16 pairs, and J usage for 8 of 16 pairs, suggesting genetic constraints. The cohort was small, and no association was found between shared CDR3 numbers and age, concordance or disease severity.

The twin pairs came from the European Cystic Fibrosis Twin and Sibling Study Cohort, which recruited patients from over 150 CF clinics across 14 European countries. Zygosity and CFTR genotype were confirmed in-house, and zygosity was tested by multiplex PCR of nine short tandem repeat loci. Peripheral blood was sampled from each twin, with clinical parameters recorded on the day of blood sampling. Genomic DNA was isolated from peripheral blood cells with phenol/chloroform and kept in TE buffer at 4 degrees C. Following the manufacturer's instructions, the researchers used the immunoSEQ immune profiling system to amplify TCR beta CDR3 regions via multiplex PCR. Sequencing was performed on an Illumina NextSeq system. On the authors' methods: The immunoSEQ Analyzer platform handled processing of the sequence data, and clonality was calculated by taking the square root of Simpson's index of productive rearrangements. Jensen-Shannon distance served as the measure of similarity in V and J usage, while OLGA was used to compute CDR3 generation probabilities. The researchers looked up shared CDR3 sequences in the immuneACCESS database (August 2020) and in VDJdb (December 2020). TCRdb holds this immuneACCESS table with in-frame rearrangements only. Some clones are missing; in checked studies, unresolved V genes explain under half, and the rest has no known cause. The D gene and trimming were derived from the DNA, and the V and J assignments and clone size from that table. A total of tens of thousands of clones appear in this sample, around 90% of them only once. Less than 0.2% of the sample lies in the top ten.

The table lists this clone with a count of one. Which antigen it targets is not known. The record has no base qualities; no much larger clone is one base away. The CDR3 covers 15 residues, taking in both the cysteine and the phenylalanine. This entry keeps only the CDR3 DNA: 45 bases, framed from base 1. V drops 4 bases and J drops 6 bases, leaving 20 bases in between. CDR1 SGHRS and CDR2 YFSETQ were looked up in the germline V gene. The sample consisted of blood. The receptor was isolated from a boy aged 2-9 years with cystic fibrosis. This receptor chain uses TRBV5-1 and TRBJ2-7; the D gene cannot be resolved beyond TRBD1 or TRBD2, each matching 5 bases. The CDR3 reads CASSLITGTSGEQYF. The bases are TGCGCCAGCAGCCTAATCACCGGGACCTCCGGCGAGCAGTACTTC.